This TCR beta chain was found in a study of OX40 agonist ivuxolimab in advanced cancers. Across the study: Eligibility rules accepted prior anti-PD-1, anti-PD-L1 or anti-CTLA-4 therapy, and around 43% had some.

Some clones are missing from TCRdb's copy, which holds only in-frame ones; the method was immunoSEQ multiplex PCR. The sample shows approximately 23,000 clones, 70% to 90% of them seen only once. The length of the CDR3 is 15 residues. The germline gives CDR1 MRHNA, CDR2 SNTAGT. Deletions cut 3 bases from V and 7 bases from J, with 16 bases between. This rearrangement joins TRBV6-4 to TRBJ2-1, with TRBD1 as a possible D gene (6 bases). This TCR was sampled from an adult with an advanced solid tumor such as melanoma, head and neck, liver or kidney cancer. Specimen: CD4+ or CD8+ T cells sorted from blood, collected in a trial of the OX40 agonist ivuxolimab. This chain's CDR3 is CASSEGTSTRNEQFF. The CDR3 nucleotides read TGTGCCAGCAGTGAAGGGACATCTACAAGGAATGAGCAGTTCTTC.